This T cell receptor beta chain appears in the sequencing data of a study of immune evolution from preneoplasia to lung adenocarcinoma. Sequencing used immunoSEQ multiplex PCR; TCRdb keeps in-frame clones, though not all of them. There are 6,300 or so clones in the sample; around three quarters occur only once, and 7.6% lies in the top ten. Resections took place in Japan or China from about 2013 to 2018. Histologic diagnosis was independently verified by two lung pathologists. Trimming removed 4 bases at V and 4 bases at J, with 15 bases between. CDR1 is MNHNS and CDR2 is SASEGT in the germline V gene. CDR3 length: 15 residues.

The sequenced sample was FFPE lung adenocarcinoma in situ tissue. The V call is TRBV6-1, the J call TRBJ2-3; D tentatively reads TRBD1 or TRBD2 (5 bases each). The sequence was collected from a donor older than 65 with lung adenocarcinoma. The CDR3 DNA follows: TGTGCCAGCAGTGCCTGGGACGCCCGATCAGATACGCAGTATTTT. This sequence encodes CASSAWDARSDTQYF.